These T cell receptor beta chains were read from a single sample in a study of cytomegalovirus exposure and HLA in healthy donors. The protocol was immunoSEQ multiplex PCR, while the TCRdb copy is restricted to in-frame clones and leaves out a portion. The sample contains 85,000 to 90,000 clones, about 67% of which appear only once. Material for sequencing was PBMCs. These receptor sequences come from a man aged 25 to 40 in good health and CMV-seronegative. CDR3s include the opening cysteine and the closing phenylalanine or tryptophan. A D gene is named only where the DNA matches it firmly.

v_call: TRBV4-1
d_call: TRBD1
cdr3_aa: CASSPRDRDFRDYEQYF

v_call: TRBV6-1
d_call: TRBD1
cdr3_aa: CASSEGLVGQGGKQYF

v_call: TRBV7-2
d_call: .
cdr3_aa: CASSVRQEAKDAFF

v_call: TRBV30
d_call: .
cdr3_aa: CAWSVHGPGGYTF

v_call: TRBV7-6
d_call: TRBD2
cdr3_aa: CASSSLAGAVTDTQYF

v_call: TRBV6-6
d_call: .
cdr3_aa: CASRSGQRIAGELFF

v_call: TRBV4-1
d_call: .
cdr3_aa: CASSQDFKRGFGYGYTF

v_call: TRBV7-3
d_call: .
cdr3_aa: CASSSGLMNTEAFF

v_call: TRBV7-3
d_call: .
cdr3_aa: CASSLTAGFYEQYF

v_call: TRBV27
d_call: .
cdr3_aa: CASRPYGTSSGYTF

v_call: TRBV19
d_call: TRBD1
cdr3_aa: CASRDQGGYTEAFF

v_call: TRBV4-3
d_call: TRBD1
cdr3_aa: CASSQEFRTGNSPLHF

v_call: TRBV10-3
d_call: TRBD1
cdr3_aa: CAIRSGQGTYEQYF

v_call: TRBV5-1
d_call: TRBD1
cdr3_aa: CASSPLTGVEQYF

v_call: TRBV4-3
d_call: .
cdr3_aa: CASSQDRDRIDYGYTF